This T cell receptor beta chain was sequenced for a study of persistence of HIV-infected CD4 T cells. General observations from the study: CMV- and Gag-responding cells had lower TCRbeta richness than CD3/CD28-responding cells.

The immunoSEQ assay was version 4, run in survey mode. Sequencing used immunoSEQ multiplex PCR; TCRdb keeps in-frame clones, though not all of them. Of about 20,000 clones in the sample, 75% to 85% were seen once. Stimulation used about 9.2 ug/mL lysate from CMV-infected fibroblasts. Sorting of responding CD4+ T cells relied on upregulated CD40 ligand together with CD69. Anti-CD28/CD49d costimulation, CD40-blocking antibody and enfuvirtide were given to CD8-depleted PBMCs for 18 hours. This CDR3 spans 15 amino acids. V lost 0 bases and J 4 bases, leaving 14 bases between the germline ends. Germline-derived CDR1 and CDR2 are SGHRS and YFSETQ. As regards this clone: What it binds is not known.

This clonotype was sampled from an adult man with HIV who was CMV-seropositive. The specimen comprised CD4+ T cells sorted from PBMCs after approximately 19-hour stimulation, sampled from a patient who received antiretroviral therapy. The chain is built from TRBV5-1 and TRBJ2-7; no clear D gene. CDR3 amino acids: CASSLAIAPTYEQYF. In nucleotides, the CDR3 is TGCGCCAGCAGCTTGGCAATAGCACCTACTTACGAGCAGTACTTC.